The clone carrying this TCR beta chain showed up just once. Its target is not known. These data originate in a study of T cells in localized non-small cell lung cancer. Findings and caveats of the study: Sequencing, confined to only one tumor region, leaves heterogeneity possible. Appearing in adjacent lung were a median about 57 of the top 100 tumor clones. Compared with tumor, uninvolved adjacent lung displayed greater T cell clonality, ranking highest overall. Patients showing higher blood T cell density tended to see longer overall survival.

Clones were sequenced by immunoSEQ multiplex PCR, and TCRdb holds only the in-frame ones, with some missing. The repertoire holds 35,000 to 45,000 clones, with around 86% as singletons. The V gene lost 5 bases and the J gene lost 6 bases, with 11 bases spanning the gap. This CDR3 is built from 13 residues. Germline V gene data show CDR1 as SGHAT and CDR2 as FQNNGV. Specimen: peripheral blood mononuclear cells, collected before any cancer treatment. The sequence came from a male donor aged 60 or over with stage II lung adenocarcinoma. This chain connects TRBV11-2 to TRBJ1-5; D ambiguous. The CDR3 sequence: CASSQTGIQPQHF. The CDR3 DNA reads as TGTGCCAGCAGCCAAACCGGGATTCAGCCCCAGCATTTT.